These 10 T cell receptor beta chains share one sample of origin, sequenced in a study of glioma-infiltrating T cells. Amplification of TCR alpha and beta CDR3 regions from RNA used iRepertoire nested multiplex PCR. TCRdb used MiXCR to reprocess the multiplex PCR reads, holding one entry per CDR3 protein. The data hold 170,000 or so distinct CDR3 sequences, with about 40% observed a single time. Source material: glioma tissue, nonneoplastic brain tissue, or PBMCs (not recorded which). These receptors were collected from a human donor with low-grade glioma or glioblastoma, undergoing nonglioma brain surgery, or in good health (not recorded which).

The chain recombines TRBV7-9 with TRBJ2-5; D is undetermined. The CDR3 sequence is 15 residues long. CDR1 is SEHNR, CDR2 FQNEAQ, per germline (reference sequence). Trimming removed 5 bases from V and 1 base from J, with 14 bases in between. CDR3 sequence (DNA): TGTGCCAGCAGCGTCCACCAAATTGTCCAAGAGACCCAGTACTTC. This codes for CASSVHQIVQETQYF.

The chain employs TRBV20-1 and TRBJ2-7; the match to TRBD2 covers 9 bases. Germline CDR1 DFQATT, CDR2 SNEGSKA (reference sequence). With V trimmed by 4 bases and J by 5 bases, 15 bases remained unmatched. This CDR3 has 16 residues. CDR3 region: CSATESRLAGRNEQYF. For the CDR3, the DNA is TGCAGTGCTACGGAATCACGGCTAGCGGGACGGAACGAGCAGTACTTC.

This clonotype was counted many times. The chain recombines TRBV20-1 with TRBJ2-7; possible D gene TRBD1, 6 bases. Germline V gene lookup returns CDR1 DFQATT and CDR2 SNEGSKA (reference sequence). There are 14 residues in the CDR3. Trimming took 5 bases from V and 5 from J, leaving 19 bases between them. CDR3 nucleotide sequence: TGCAGTGCTCCCGTGTCACGAGGGGGAGACGAGCAGTACTTC. It translates to CSAPVSRGGDEQYF.

This chain links TRBV18 with TRBJ2-1, with TRBD1 as a possible D gene (5 bases). Deletions cut 3 bases from V and 6 bases from J, with 21 bases between. Germline CDR1 is KGHSH and CDR2 is LQKENI. This CDR3 has 17 amino acids. The CDR3 bases are TGTGCCAGCTCACCCATCCGATCACAGGTGGCCGGCAATGAGCAGTTCTTC. It specifies CASSPIRSQVAGNEQFF.

This clonotype was counted ten times or more. The CDR3 loop reads CASSLGGDQPQHF. The CDR3 DNA is TGTGCCAGCAGTCTGGGGGGGGATCAGCCCCAGCATTTT. This chain links TRBV27 with TRBJ1-5; tentative D call: TRBD1 (5 bases). This CDR3 is built from 13 residues. Trimming took off 5 bases at V and 5 bases at J, with 10 bases between the two ends. Germline V gives CDR1 MNHEY, CDR2 SMNVEV (reference sequence).

V is TRBV3-1 and J is TRBJ2-7; TRBD1 matches 9 bases. The germline CDR1 and CDR2 sequences are LGHDT and YNNKEL (reference sequence). The V gene end was trimmed by 0 bases and the J gene end by 4 bases; junction bases not matched to a gene: 10. The CDR3 covers 17 residues. The CDR3 bases are TGTGCCAGCAGCCAAGATGATACGGGACAGGGAATTTACGAGCAGTACTTC. It translates to CASSQDDTGQGIYEQYF.

This clonotype was found a few times. The genes are TRBV24-1 and TRBJ2-1; D unresolved. The V end lost 6 bases, the J end lost 6 bases, and 14 bases lay between the germline ends. This CDR3 has 14 residues. CDR1 KGHDR and CDR2 SFDVKD come from the germline V gene. The CDR3 region has the DNA TGTGCCACCAGTCGGCTAGACTCCGTCAATGAGCAGTTCTTC. Amino acids: CATSRLDSVNEQFF.

This chain uses TRBV30 with TRBJ2-2; possible D gene TRBD1, 7 bases. This CDR3 is 14 amino acids long. V gave up 5 bases and J gave up 0 bases, with 10 bases separating them. Germline CDR1 reads GTSNPN; CDR2 reads SVGIG (reference sequence). The chain's CDR3 is CAWGGTANTGELFF. CDR3 DNA: TGTGCCTGGGGAGGGACAGCGAACACCGGGGAGCTGTTTTTT. The complete variable domain, with remaining parts taken from reference TRBV30 and TRBJ2-2, reads SQTIHQWPATLVQPVGSPLSLECTVEGTSNPNLYWYRQAAGRGLQLLFYSVGIGQISSEVPQNLSASRPQDRQFILSSKKLLLSDSGFYLCAWGGTANTGELFFGEGSRLTVL.

This clonotype showed up many times. The J gene is TRBJ2-2, the V gene TRBV7-8; D uncertain. V was cut by 0 bases and J by 7 bases, with 6 bases left in between. The CDR3 runs 13 residues. From germline, CDR1 is SGHVS and CDR2 FQNEAQ. Written as DNA, the CDR3 is TGTGCCAGCAGCTTAGCGGTTTACGGGGAGCTGTTTTTT. Protein sequence: CASSLAVYGELFF. The variable domain in full, with the rest retrieved from reference TRBV7-8 and TRBJ2-2, is GAGVSQSPRYKVAKRGQDVALRCDPISGHVSLFWYQQALGQGPEFLTYFQNEAQLDKSGLPSDRFFAERPEGSVSTLKIQRTQQEDSAVYLCASSLAVYGELFFGEGSRLTVL.

This clonotype was observed once. The V gene is TRBV12-3 or TRBV12-4, the J gene TRBJ2-3, with 11 bases fitting TRBD2. V lost 5 bases, J lost 2 bases, and 6 bases stayed unmatched. This CDR3 comprises 16 residues. This chain's CDR3 is CASSRRLAGITDTQYF. As DNA, the CDR3 is TGTGCCAGCAGTCGCCGACTAGCGGGAATCACAGATACGCAGTATTTT.